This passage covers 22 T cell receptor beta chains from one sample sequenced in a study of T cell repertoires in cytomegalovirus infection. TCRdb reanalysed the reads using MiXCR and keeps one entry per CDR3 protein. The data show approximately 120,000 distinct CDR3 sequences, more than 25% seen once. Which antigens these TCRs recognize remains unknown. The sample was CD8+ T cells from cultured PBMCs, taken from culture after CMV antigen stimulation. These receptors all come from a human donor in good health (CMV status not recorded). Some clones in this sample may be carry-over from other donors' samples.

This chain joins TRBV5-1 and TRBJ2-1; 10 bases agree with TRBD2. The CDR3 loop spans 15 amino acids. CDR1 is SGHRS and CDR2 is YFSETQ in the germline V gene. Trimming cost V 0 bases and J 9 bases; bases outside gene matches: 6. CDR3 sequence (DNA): TGCGCCAGCAGCTTGGCCCCTAGCGGGGGAGCTGAGCAGTTCTTC. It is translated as CASSLAPSGGAEQFF.

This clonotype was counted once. The CDR3 reads CASSRGGAIDTQYF. For the CDR3, the DNA is TGCGCCAGCAGCCGCGGGGGGGCCATAGATACGCAGTATTTT. The chain joins TRBV4-1 to TRBJ2-3; 9 nucleotides align to TRBD2. The CDR3 runs 14 residues. Germline loops: CDR1 MGHRA, CDR2 YSYEKL. Trimming at V came to 4 bases and at J to 5 bases, leaving 4 bases not matched to a gene.

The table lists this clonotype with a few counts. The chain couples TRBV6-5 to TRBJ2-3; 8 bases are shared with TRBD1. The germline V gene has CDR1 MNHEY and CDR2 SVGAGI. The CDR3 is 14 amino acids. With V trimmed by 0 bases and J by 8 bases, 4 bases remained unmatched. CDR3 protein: CASSYSQGAGTQYF. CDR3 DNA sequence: TGTGCCAGCAGTTACTCCCAGGGGGCCGGTACGCAGTATTTT.

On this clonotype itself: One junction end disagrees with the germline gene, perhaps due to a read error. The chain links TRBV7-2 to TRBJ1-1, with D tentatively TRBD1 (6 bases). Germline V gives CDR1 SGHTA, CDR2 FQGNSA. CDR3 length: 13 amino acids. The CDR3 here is CAGSLGGTTEAFF. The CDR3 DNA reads TGTGCCGGCAGCTTAGGGGGGACCACTGAAGCTTTCTTT.

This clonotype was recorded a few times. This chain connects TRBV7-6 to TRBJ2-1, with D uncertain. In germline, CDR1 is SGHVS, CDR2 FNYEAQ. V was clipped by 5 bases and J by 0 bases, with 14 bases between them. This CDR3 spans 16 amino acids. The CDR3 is CASSQSARSSYNEQFF. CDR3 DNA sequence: TGTGCCAGCAGCCAATCAGCCAGAAGCTCCTACAATGAGCAGTTCTTC.

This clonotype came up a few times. DNA of the CDR3: TGTGCCGCAACGACAGCGAACACTGAAGCTTTCTTT. Amino acid sequence: CAATTANTEAFF. The chain carries TRBV19 and TRBJ1-1; TRBD1 might be the D (5 bases). CDR1 is LNHDA, CDR2 SQIVND, per germline (reference sequence). CDR3 size: 12 residues. Trimming took off 11 bases at V and 1 base at J, with 11 bases between the two ends.

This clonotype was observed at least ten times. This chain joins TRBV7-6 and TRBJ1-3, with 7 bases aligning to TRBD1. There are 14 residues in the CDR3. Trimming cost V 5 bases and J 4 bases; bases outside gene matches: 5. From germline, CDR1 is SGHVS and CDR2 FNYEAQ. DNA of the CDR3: TGTGCCAGCAGCGCGACAGGGATAGGAAACACCATATATTTT. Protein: CASSATGIGNTIYF.

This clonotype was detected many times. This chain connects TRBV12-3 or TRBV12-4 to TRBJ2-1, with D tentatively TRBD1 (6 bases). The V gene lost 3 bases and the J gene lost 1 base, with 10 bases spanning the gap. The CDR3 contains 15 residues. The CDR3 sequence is CASSLWTASYNEQFF. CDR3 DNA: TGTGCCAGCAGTTTGTGGACAGCATCCTACAATGAGCAGTTCTTC.

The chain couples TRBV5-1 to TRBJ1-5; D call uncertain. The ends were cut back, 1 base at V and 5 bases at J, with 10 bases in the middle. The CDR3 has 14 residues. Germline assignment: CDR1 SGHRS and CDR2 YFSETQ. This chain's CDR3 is CASSLLGTDQPQHF. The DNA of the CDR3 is TGCGCCAGCAGCTTGCTGGGAACCGATCAGCCCCAGCATTTT.

The CDR3 loop is CASSQLFFRGTGNTIYF. The CDR3 DNA reads TGCGCCAGCAGCCAACTATTTTTCCGGGGAACTGGAAACACCATATATTTT. V is TRBV4-1 and J is TRBJ1-3; no definite D call. Trimming stripped 2 bases from V and 2 bases from J, with 16 bases between. Germline V lookup: CDR1 MGHRA, CDR2 YSYEKL. There are 17 residues in the CDR3.

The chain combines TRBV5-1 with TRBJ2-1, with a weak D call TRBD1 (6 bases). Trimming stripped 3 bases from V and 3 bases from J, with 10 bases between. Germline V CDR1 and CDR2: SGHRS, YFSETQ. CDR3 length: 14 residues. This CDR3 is CASSSGTLYNEQFF. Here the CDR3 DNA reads TGCGCCAGCAGCTCGGGGACACTCTACAATGAGCAGTTCTTC.

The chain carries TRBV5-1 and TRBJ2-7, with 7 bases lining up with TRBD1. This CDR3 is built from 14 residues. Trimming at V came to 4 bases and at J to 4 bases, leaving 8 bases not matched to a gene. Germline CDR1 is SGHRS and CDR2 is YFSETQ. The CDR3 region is CASSPLSTGYEQYF. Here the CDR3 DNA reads TGCGCCAGCAGCCCGCTTTCGACAGGGTACGAGCAGTACTTC.

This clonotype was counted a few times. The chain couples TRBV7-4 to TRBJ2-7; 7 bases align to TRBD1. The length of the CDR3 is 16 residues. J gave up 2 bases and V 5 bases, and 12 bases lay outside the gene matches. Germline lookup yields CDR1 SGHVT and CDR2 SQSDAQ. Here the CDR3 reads CASSGYTGETTYEQYF. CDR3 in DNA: TGTGCCAGCAGCGGATACACAGGGGAGACCACCTACGAGCAGTACTTC.

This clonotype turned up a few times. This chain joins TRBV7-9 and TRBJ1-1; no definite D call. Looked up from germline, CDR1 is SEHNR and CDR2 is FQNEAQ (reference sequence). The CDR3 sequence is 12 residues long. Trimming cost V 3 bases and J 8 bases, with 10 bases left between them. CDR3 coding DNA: TGTGCCAGCAGCTTCGTTCACAGAGAAGCTTTCTTT. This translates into CASSFVHREAFF.

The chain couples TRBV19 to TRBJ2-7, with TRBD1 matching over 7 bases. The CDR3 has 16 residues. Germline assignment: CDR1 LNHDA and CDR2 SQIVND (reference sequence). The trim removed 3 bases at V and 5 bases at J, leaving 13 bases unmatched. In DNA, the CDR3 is TGTGCCAGTAGTATTGAGCACAGGGGCGATCGACACGAGCAGTACTTC. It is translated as CASSIEHRGDRHEQYF.

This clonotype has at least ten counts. The CDR3 coding sequence is TGTGCCAGCAGCTTACTTCCTAGCGGGGGCCGAAGCTCCTACAATGAGCAGTTCTTC. Its protein is CASSLLPSGGRSSYNEQFF. The chain combines TRBV7-2 with TRBJ2-1; 10 bases map to TRBD2. Trimming at V came to 2 bases and at J to 0 bases, leaving 10 bases not matched to a gene. Germline V gene lookup returns CDR1 SGHTA and CDR2 FQGNSA. This CDR3 comprises 19 residues.

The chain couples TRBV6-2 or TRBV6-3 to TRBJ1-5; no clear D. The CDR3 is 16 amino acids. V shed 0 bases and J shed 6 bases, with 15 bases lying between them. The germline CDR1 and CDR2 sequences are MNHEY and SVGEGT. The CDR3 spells CASSYSKVGLGQPQHF. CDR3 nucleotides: TGTGCCAGCAGTTACTCGAAGGTTGGGCTGGGTCAGCCCCAGCATTTT.

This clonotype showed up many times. The chain's CDR3 is CASRKRGGRHSSYNEQFF. In DNA, the CDR3 is TGTGCCAGCAGGAAGCGGGGGGGCCGCCACAGCTCCTACAATGAGCAGTTCTTC. The chain couples TRBV12-3 or TRBV12-4 to TRBJ2-1, with 10 nucleotides matching TRBD2. The CDR3 totals 18 residues. With 6 bases clipped from V and 0 bases from J, the junction kept 11 bases outside the gene matches.

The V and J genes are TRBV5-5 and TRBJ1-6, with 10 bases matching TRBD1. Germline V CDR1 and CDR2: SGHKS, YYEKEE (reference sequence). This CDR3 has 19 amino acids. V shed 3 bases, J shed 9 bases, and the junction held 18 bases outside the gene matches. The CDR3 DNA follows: TGTGCCAGCAGCTGGGCCCCGGGACAGGGGAGAGTTGCACGTTCACCCCTCCACTTT. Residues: CASSWAPGQGRVARSPLHF.

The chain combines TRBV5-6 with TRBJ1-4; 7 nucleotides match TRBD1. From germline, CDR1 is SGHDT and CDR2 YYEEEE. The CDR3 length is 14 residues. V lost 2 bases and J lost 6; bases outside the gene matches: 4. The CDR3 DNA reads TGTGCCAGCAGCTTAGGGACAGCGGATGAAAAACTGTTTTTT. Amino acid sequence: CASSLGTADEKLFF.

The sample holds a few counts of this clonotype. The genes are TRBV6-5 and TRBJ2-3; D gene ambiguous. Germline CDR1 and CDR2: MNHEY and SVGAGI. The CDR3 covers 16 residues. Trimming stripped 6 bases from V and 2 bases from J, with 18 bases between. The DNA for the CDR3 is TGTGCCAGCAGATTCTCCGTCTCGGGCCACACAGATACGCAGTATTTT. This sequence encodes CASRFSVSGHTDTQYF.

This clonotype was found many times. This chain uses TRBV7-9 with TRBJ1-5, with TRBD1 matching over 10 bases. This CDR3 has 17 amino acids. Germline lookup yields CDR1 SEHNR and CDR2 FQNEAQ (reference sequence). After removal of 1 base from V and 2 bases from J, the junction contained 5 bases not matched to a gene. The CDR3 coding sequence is TGTGCCAGCAGCTTAGGGGGGACAGGGGTTGGCAATCAGCCCCAGCATTTT. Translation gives CASSLGGTGVGNQPQHF.